What follows is one TCR beta chain and its context. This specimen comes from a study of response to subunit inactivated influenza vaccine. This CDR3 comprises 15 residues. V dropped 4 bases and J dropped 6 bases, with 18 bases sitting between them. CDR1 and CDR2 (germline): LGHDT, YNNKEL (reference sequence). A single record per CDR3 protein comes from TCRdb applying MiXCR to the RT-PCR reads. The sample consists of about 520,000 distinct CDR3 sequences, 6% to 9% of them appearing once. The chain combines TRBV3-1 with TRBJ1-2; TRBD1 might be the D (6 bases). The sequenced sample was PBMCs from blood, obtained roughly 24 months after vaccination. This sequence originates from a man in his fifties or sixties who received an inactivated influenza vaccine. The CDR3 loop is CASSLTGFGGDGYTF. CDR3 nucleotides: TGTGCCAGCAGCCTTACAGGGTTTGGAGGCGATGGCTACACCTTC. The variable domain in full, completed from reference TRBV3-1 and TRBJ1-2, reads DTAVSQTPKYLVTQMGNDKSIKCEQNLGHDTMYWYKQDSKKFLKIMFSYNNKELIINETVPNRFSPKSPDKAHLNLHINSLELGDSAVYFCASSLTGFGGDGYTFGSGTRLTVV.